This TCR beta chain was recorded in a study of cytomegalovirus exposure and HLA in healthy donors. For this clone: The antigen is unknown.

General study findings and limits: Later on, a genetic analysis was performed. It linked a missense variant in DCLRE1C with V- and J-gene trimming of TCR beta. As was reported, the classifier diagnosed cytomegalovirus status with high specificity and sensitivity. In a later analysis, at a false discovery rate of 0.05, 15,000 to 20,000 TCR beta sequences matched HLA alleles.

PCR was performed using 60 Vbeta and 13 Jbeta primers. Authors' analysis steps: Approximately 11 million of the 60 million to 80 million unique TCR beta chains counted in a later analysis were shared. Some clones are missing from TCRdb's copy, which holds only in-frame ones; the method was immunoSEQ multiplex PCR. From that table come the V and J calls and clone size; the DNA was used to work out D and trimming. The sample holds 100,000 to 150,000 clones, 65% to 90% seen once. This TCR was recovered from a girl aged 2-10 years in good health and CMV-seronegative. Sequencing input: PBMCs.

The CDR3 DNA is TGTGCCACCAGCAGAGCAACAGGGGGACAGCCCCAGCATTTT. Translated: CATSRATGGQPQHF. The chain couples TRBV15 to TRBJ1-5, with 8 bases fitting TRBD1. This CDR3 comprises 14 residues. Germline loops: CDR1 LNHNV, CDR2 YYDKDF (reference sequence). V was pared by 1 base and J by 7 bases, with 3 bases of the junction left unmatched.